The rows below give T cell receptor beta chains drawn from one sample of a study of regulatory T cells in long-lasting Graves disease. Via MiXCR, TCRdb re-called the multiplex PCR reads, giving one row per CDR3 protein. In the table there are 620,000 or so distinct CDR3 sequences, under 20% of which are singletons. The sample was also linked to a second study, of T cells in Graves' hyperthyroidism and ophthalmopathy.

This specimen consisted of peripheral blood mononuclear cells (PBMCs), obtained at new diagnosis, from a patient treated with antithyroid drugs. The source of these receptors is a woman younger than 45 with Graves disease. The CDR3 runs from the conserved cysteine through the conserved F or W. Fields, in order: V gene, CDR3 protein.

TRBV10-3 | CAISAGSGANVLTF
TRBV7-2 | CASVDSAYEQYF
TRBV9 | CASSVVQADTQYF
TRBV12-3/TRBV12-4 | CASSAPGQPSYEQYF
TRBV24-1 | CATSPPNRASNEKLFF
TRBV5-1 | CASSLQGAGYDEQFF
TRBV20-1 | CSASGDRSGNTIYF
TRBV28 | CASTGRFYSNQPQHF
TRBV12-3/TRBV12-4 | CASTRMGGTRTEQYF
TRBV5-1 | CASSLDLRGAFF
TRBV24-1 | CATSDPKTSGRPLGQETQYF
TRBV19 | CASSISSQETQYF
TRBV5-1 | CASSLLAGLYSEQFF
TRBV19 | CASSIDLGSSEKDEQFF
TRBV7-9 | CASSLGLGQTYEQYF
TRBV3-1 | CASSLGAGWSSDEQYF
TRBV6-1 | CASKALVPSGGIQYF
TRBV2 | CASTPPLRAYEQYF
TRBV24-1 | CATSDRKTEQETQYF
TRBV7-2 | CASSLALAGGPSSSYNEQFF
TRBV6-1 | CASKGQGGADTQYF
TRBV11-1 | CASSSGQGARETQYF
TRBV20-1 | CSASTPTGGNQPQHF
TRBV7-2 | CASRLNGQGSYEQYF
TRBV3-1 | CASTRGGSTYNEQFF
TRBV28 | CASSSRTGANVLTF